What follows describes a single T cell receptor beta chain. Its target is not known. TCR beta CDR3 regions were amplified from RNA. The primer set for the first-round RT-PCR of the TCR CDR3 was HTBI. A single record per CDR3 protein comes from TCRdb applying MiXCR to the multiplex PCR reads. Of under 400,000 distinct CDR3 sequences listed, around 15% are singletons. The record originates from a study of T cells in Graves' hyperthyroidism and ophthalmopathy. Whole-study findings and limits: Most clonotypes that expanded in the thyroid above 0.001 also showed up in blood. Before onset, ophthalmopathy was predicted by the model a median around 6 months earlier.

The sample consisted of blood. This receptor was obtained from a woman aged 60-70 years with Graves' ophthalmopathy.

CDR3 sequence reads: CASSMTGGNQPQHF. CDR3 nucleotide sequence: TGTGCCAGCAGCATGACAGGAGGCAATCAGCCCCAGCATTTT. The chain combines TRBV5-5 with TRBJ1-5, with D maybe TRBD1 (6 bases). V was shortened by 4 bases and J by 2 bases, with 10 bases between the two germline ends. Germline CDR1 is SGHKS and CDR2 is YYEKEE (reference sequence). The CDR3 has 14 residues.